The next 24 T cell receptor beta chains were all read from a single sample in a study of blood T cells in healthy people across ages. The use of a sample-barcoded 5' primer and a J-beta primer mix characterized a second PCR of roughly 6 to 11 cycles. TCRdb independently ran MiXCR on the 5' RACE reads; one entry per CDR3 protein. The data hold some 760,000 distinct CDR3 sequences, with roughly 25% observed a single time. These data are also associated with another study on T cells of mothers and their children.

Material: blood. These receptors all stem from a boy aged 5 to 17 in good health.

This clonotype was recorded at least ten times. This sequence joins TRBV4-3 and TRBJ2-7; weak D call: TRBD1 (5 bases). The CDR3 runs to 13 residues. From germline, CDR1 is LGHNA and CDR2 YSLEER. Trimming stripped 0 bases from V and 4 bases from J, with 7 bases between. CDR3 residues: CASSQDQGYEQYF. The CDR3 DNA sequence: TGCGCCAGCAGCCAAGATCAGGGATACGAGCAGTACTTC.

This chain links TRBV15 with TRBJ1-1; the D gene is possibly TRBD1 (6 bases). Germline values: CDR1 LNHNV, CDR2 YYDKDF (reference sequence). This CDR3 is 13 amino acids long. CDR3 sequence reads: CATARGAETEAFF. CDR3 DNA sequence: TGTGCAACCGCCCGGGGGGCAGAGACTGAAGCTTTCTTT.

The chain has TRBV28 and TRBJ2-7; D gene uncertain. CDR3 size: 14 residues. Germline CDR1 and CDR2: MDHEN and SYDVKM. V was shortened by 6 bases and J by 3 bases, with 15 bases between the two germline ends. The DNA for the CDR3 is TGTGCCAGCAGCCCCCTCCGACGGAGCTACGAGCAGTACTTC. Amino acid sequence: CASSPLRRSYEQYF.

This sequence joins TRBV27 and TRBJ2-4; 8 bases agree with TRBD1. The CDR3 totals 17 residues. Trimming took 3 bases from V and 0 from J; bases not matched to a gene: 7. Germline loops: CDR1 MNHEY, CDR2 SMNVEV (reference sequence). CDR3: CASSFAGDRLAKNIQYF. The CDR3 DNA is TGTGCCAGCAGTTTTGCCGGGGACAGGCTAGCCAAAAACATTCAGTACTTC.

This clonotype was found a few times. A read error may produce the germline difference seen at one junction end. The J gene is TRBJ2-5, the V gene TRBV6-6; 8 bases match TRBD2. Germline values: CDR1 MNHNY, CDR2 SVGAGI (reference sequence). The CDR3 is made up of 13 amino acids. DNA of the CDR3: TGTGCTAGCAGTCGAGCGGGAGTGGAGACCCAGTACTTC. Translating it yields CASSRAGVETQYF.

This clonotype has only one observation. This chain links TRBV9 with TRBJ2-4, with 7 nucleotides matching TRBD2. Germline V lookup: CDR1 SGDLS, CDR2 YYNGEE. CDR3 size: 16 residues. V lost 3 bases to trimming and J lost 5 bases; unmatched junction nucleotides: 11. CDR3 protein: CASSAGTARGENIQYF. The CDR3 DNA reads TGTGCCAGCAGCGCAGGGACCGCTCGGGGGGAAAACATTCAGTACTTC.

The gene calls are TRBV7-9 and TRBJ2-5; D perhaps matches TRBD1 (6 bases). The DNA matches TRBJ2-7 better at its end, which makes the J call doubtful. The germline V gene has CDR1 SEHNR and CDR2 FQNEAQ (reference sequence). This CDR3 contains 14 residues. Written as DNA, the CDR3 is TGTGCCAGCAGCTTAAAGGGGGAATCCTACGAGCAGTACTTC. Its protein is CASSLKGESYEQYF.

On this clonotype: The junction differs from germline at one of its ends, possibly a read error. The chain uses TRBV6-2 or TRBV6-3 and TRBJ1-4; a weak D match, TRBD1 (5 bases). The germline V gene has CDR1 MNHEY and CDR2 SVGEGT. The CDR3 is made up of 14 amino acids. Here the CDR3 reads CASSYRGTNAKLFF. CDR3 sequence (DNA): TGTGCCAGCAGTTACCGAGGGACGAATGCAAAACTGTTTTTT.

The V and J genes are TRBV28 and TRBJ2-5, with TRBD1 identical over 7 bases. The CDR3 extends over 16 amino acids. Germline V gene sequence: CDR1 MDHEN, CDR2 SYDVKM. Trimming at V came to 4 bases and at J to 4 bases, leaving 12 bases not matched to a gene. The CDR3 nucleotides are TGTGCCAGCAGTTCCGACCTTGACAGGGCCGGAGAGACCCAGTACTTC. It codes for CASSSDLDRAGETQYF.

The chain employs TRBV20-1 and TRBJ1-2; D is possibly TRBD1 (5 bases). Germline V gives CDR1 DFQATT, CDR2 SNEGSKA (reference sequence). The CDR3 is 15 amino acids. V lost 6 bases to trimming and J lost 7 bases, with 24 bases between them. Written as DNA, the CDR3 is TGCAGTGCATTAACAAATCGGGACCGACCGGCTGGCTACACCTTC. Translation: CSALTNRDRPAGYTF.

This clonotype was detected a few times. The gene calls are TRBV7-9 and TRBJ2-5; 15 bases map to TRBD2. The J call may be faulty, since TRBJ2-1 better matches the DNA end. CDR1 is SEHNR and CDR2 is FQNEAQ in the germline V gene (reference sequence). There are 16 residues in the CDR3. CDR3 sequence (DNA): TGTGCCAGCAGCTTCTGGACTAGCGGGAGGGACTTTGAGCAGTTCTTC. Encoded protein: CASSFWTSGRDFEQFF.

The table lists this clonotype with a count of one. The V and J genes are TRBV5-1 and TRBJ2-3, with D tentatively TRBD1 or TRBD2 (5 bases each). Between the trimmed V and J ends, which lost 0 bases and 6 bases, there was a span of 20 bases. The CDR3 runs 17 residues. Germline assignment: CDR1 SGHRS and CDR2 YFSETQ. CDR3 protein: CASSLGARAGSLDTQYF. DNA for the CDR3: TGCGCCAGCAGCTTGGGAGCCCGGGCAGGGAGTCTGGATACGCAGTATTTT. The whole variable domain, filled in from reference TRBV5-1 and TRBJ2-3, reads KAGVTQTPRYLIKTRGQQVTLSCSPISGHRSVSWYQQTPGQGLQFLFEYFSETQRNKGNFPGRFSGRQFSNSRSEMNVSTLELGDSALYLCASSLGARAGSLDTQYFGPGTRLTVL.

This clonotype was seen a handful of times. The CDR3, as DNA: TGTGCCAGCAGTTCGGAGGAGAACACTGAAGCTTTCTTT. It encodes CASSSEENTEAFF. The chain links TRBV6-2 or TRBV6-3 to TRBJ1-1, with D unclear. The V end was cut by 4 bases, the J end by 1 base, with 7 bases between. The germline V gene encodes CDR1 MNHEY and CDR2 SVGEGT. The CDR3 runs 13 residues.

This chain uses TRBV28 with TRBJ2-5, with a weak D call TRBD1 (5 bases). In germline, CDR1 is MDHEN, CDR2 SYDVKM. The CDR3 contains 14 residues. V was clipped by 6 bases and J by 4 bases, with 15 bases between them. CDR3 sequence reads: CASRTTVKGETQYF. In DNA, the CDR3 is TGTGCCAGCAGGACGACAGTCAAGGGAGAGACCCAGTACTTC.

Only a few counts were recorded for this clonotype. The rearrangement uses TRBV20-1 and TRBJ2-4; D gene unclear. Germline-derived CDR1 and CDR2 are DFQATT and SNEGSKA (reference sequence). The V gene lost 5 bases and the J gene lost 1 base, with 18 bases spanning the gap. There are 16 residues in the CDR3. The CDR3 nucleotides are TGCAGTGCTTATATCGGACCAGACGTTGCCAAAAACATTCAGTACTTC. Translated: CSAYIGPDVAKNIQYF.

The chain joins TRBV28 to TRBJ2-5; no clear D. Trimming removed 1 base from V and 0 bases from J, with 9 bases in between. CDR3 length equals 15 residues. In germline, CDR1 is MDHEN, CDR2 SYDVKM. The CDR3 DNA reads TGTGCCAGCAGTTTATCTGCAGCCTACCAAGAGACCCAGTACTTC. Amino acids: CASSLSAAYQETQYF.

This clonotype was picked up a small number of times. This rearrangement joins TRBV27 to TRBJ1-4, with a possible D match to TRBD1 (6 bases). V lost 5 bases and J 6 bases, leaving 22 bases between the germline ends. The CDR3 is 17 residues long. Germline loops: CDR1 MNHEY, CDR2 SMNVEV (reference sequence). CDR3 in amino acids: CASSPIGGGVGYEKLFF. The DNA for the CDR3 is TGTGCCAGCAGTCCCATCGGGGGGGGCGTGGGATATGAAAAACTGTTTTTT.

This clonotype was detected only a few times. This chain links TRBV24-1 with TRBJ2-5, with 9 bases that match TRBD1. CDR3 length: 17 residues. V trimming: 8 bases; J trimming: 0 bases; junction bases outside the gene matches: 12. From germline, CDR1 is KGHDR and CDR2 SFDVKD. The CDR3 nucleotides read TGTGCCACCAAAGGGAACAGGGGGCATACCGACCAAGAGACCCAGTACTTC. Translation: CATKGNRGHTDQETQYF.

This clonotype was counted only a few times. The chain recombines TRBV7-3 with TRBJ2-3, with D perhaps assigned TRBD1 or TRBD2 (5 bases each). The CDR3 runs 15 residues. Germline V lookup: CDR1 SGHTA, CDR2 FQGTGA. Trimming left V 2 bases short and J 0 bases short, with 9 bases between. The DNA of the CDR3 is TGTGCCAGCAGCTTATTCGGGGCTAGCACAGATACGCAGTATTTT. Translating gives CASSLFGASTDTQYF.

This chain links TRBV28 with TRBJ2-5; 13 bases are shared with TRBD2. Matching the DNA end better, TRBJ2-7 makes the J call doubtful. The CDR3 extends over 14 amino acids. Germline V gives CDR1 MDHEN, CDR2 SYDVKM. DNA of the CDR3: TGTGCCAGCAGCAGGACTAGCGGGAGAGCCGAGCAGTACTTC. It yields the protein CASSRTSGRAEQYF.

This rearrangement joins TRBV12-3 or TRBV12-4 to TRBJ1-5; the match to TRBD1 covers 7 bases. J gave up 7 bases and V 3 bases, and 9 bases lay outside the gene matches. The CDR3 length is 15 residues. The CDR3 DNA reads TGTGCCAGCAGTTTCCATCAGACAGGGCTCCAGCCCCAGCATTTT. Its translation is CASSFHQTGLQPQHF.

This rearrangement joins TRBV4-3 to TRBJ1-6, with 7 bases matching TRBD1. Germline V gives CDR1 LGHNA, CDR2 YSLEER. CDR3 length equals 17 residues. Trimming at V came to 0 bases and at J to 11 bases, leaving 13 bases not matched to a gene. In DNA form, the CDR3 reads TGCGCCAGCAGCCAAGAAGGCCCGGGACAGAGGATTGCACCCCTCCACTTT. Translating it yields CASSQEGPGQRIAPLHF.

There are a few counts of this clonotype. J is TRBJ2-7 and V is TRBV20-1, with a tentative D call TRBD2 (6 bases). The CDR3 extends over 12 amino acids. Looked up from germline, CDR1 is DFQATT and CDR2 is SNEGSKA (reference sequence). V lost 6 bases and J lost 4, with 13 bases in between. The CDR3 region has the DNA TGCAGTGCCACGGGACTCCAGTACGAGCAGTACTTC. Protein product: CSATGLQYEQYF.

CDR3 sequence reads: CASSAGPYGYTF. The CDR3 nucleotides read TGTGCCAGCAGCGCAGGTCCTTATGGCTACACCTTC. The V gene is TRBV28, the J gene TRBJ1-2; no clear D. Germline V gene lookup returns CDR1 MDHEN and CDR2 SYDVKM. The CDR3 consists of 12 residues. V was cut by 6 bases and J by 5 bases, with 10 bases left in between.